The sample holds many counts of the clone carrying this T cell receptor (beta chain). Its antigen is unknown. This record comes from a study of T cells in Graves' hyperthyroidism and ophthalmopathy. Study findings and constraints: With a median lead of 6.5 months before onset, the model predicted ophthalmopathy.

It was RNA transcripts that yielded the amplified TCR beta CDR3 regions. The HTBI primer set drove a first-round RT-PCR of the TCR CDR3. TCRdb analysed the multiplex PCR reads with MiXCR anew, one entry per CDR3 protein. The sample includes around 250,000 distinct CDR3 sequences, about 14% of them seen just once. The CDR3 consists of 14 residues. The germline V gene encodes CDR1 SGHAT and CDR2 FQDESV (reference sequence). With 3 bases removed from V and 2 bases from J, the gap between germline ends came to 8 bases. The V gene is TRBV11-1, the J gene TRBJ1-5; a weak D match, TRBD1 (6 bases). The sample taken for sequencing was blood. This clonotype originated in a woman between 40 and 55 years old with Graves' hyperthyroidism that later progressed to Graves' ophthalmopathy. CDR3 nucleotide sequence: TGTGCCAGCAGCTTGACAGGTCGCAATCAGCCCCAGCATTTT. Its protein is CASSLTGRNQPQHF.